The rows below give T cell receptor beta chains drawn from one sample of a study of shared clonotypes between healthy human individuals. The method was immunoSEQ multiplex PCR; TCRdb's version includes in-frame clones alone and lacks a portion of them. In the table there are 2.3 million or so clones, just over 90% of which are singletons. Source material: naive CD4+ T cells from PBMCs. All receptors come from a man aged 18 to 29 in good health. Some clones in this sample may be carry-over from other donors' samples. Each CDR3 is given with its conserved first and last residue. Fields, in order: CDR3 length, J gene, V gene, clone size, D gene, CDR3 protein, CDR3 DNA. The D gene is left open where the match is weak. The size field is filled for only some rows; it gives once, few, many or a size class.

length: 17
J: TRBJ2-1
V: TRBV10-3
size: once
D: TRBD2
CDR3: CAISEGGTSGIYNEQFF
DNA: TGTGCCATCAGTGAGGGGGGGACTAGCGGAATTTACAATGAGCAGTTCTTC

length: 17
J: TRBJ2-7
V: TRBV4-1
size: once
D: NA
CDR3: CASSQDSLRLRPYEQYF
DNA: TGCGCCAGCAGCCAAGACTCTCTCCGACTCAGGCCATACGAGCAGTACTTC

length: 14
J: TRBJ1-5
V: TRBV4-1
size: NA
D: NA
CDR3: CASSQGTGFQPQHF
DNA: TGCGCCAGCAGCCAAGGAACAGGCTTTCAGCCCCAGCATTTT

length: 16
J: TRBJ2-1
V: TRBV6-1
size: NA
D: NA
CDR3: CASSGTGRDPYNEQFF
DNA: TGTGCCAGCAGTGGAACGGGGCGGGATCCCTACAATGAGCAGTTCTTC

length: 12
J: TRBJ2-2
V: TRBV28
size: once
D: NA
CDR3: CASTPETGELFF
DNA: TGTGCCAGCACCCCCGAGACCGGGGAGCTGTTTTTT

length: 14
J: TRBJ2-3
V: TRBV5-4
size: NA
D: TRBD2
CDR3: CASGASGSKDTQYF
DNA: TGTGCCAGCGGGGCTAGCGGGAGTAAAGATACGCAGTATTTT

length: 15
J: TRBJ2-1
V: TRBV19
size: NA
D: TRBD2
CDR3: CASRLTSGPYNEQFF
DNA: TGTGCCAGCCGCCTGACTAGCGGGCCGTACAATGAGCAGTTCTTC

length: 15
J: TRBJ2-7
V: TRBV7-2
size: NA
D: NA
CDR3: CASSLDGSGSFEQYF
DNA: TGTGCCAGCAGCTTAGATGGGAGTGGCAGTTTCGAGCAGTACTTC

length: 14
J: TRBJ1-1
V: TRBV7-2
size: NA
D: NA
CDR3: CASSVESMNTEAFF
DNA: TGTGCCAGCAGCGTAGAGAGTATGAACACTGAAGCTTTCTTT

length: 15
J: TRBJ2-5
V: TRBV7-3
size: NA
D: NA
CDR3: CASSPGVAVAETQYF
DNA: TGTGCCAGCAGCCCCGGGGTAGCGGTCGCGGAGACCCAGTACTTC

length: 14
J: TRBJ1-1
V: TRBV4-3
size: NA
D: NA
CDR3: CASSFDMGGTEAFF
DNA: TGCGCCAGCAGCTTCGATATGGGGGGCACTGAAGCTTTCTTT

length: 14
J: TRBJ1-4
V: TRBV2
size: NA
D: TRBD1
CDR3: CASSAGQINEKLFF
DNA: TGTGCCAGCAGTGCGGGACAGATTAATGAAAAACTGTTTTTT

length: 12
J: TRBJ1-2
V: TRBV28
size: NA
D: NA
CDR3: CASHDRDYGYTF
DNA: TGTGCCAGCCACGACAGAGACTATGGCTACACCTTC

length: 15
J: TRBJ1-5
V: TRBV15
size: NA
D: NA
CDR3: CATSRGTGLSQPQHF
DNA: TGTGCCACCAGCAGGGGAACAGGGCTGTCTCAGCCCCAGCATTTT

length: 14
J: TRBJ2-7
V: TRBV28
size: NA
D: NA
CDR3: CASSSQTTTDEQYF
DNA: TGTGCCAGCAGTTCCCAAACGACTACGGACGAGCAGTACTTC

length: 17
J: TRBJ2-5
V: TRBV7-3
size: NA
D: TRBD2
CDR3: CASSLNGRGSGQETQYF
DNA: TGTGCCAGCAGCTTAAACGGGAGGGGTAGCGGCCAAGAGACCCAGTACTTC

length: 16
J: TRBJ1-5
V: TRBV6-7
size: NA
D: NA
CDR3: CASSYRAGYGNQPQHF
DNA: TGTGCCAGCAGTTACCGGGCTGGGTACGGCAATCAGCCCCAGCATTTT

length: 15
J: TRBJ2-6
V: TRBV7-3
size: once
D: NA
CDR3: CASSNGGSGANVLTF
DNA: TGTGCCAGCAGCAACGGAGGCTCTGGGGCCAACGTCCTGACTTTC

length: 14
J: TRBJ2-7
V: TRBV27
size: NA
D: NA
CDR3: CASTPRSGAYEQYF
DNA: TGTGCCAGCACACCCCGTTCGGGTGCCTACGAGCAGTACTTC

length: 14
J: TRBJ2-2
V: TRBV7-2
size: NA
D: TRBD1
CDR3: CASSLGQGIGELFF
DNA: TGTGCCAGCAGCTTGGGACAGGGGATCGGGGAGCTGTTTTTT

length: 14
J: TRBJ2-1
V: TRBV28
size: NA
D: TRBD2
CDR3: CASSVAGVRYEQFF
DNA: TGTGCCAGCAGTGTAGCGGGAGTTAGGTATGAGCAGTTCTTC

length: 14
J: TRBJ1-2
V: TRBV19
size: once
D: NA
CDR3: CASSYRLTDYGYTF
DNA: TGTGCCAGTAGCTACAGGCTAACCGACTATGGCTACACCTTC